One TCR beta chain is described in this entry. Its binding antigen is unknown. In total, approximately 700 healthy bone marrow donors made up the cohort. At the time of sampling, every cohort member was nominally healthy, though immune exposures that went unrecorded were likely present. The donor was CMV seronegative and was included in the group of over 300 seronegative cohort members. Each donor provided a peripheral blood sample, and peripheral blood mononuclear cells were used for TCR beta sequencing. Genomic DNA extraction from the blood cell samples was performed with the Qiagen DNeasy Blood Extraction Kit. This record comes from a study of cytomegalovirus exposure and HLA in healthy donors (TCRdb year 2017). At the level of the whole study: According to an earlier analysis of a few hundred of the donors, about 179 million T cells yielded approximately 120 million unique TCR beta sequences and 250 to 350 Gb of sequence data. Approximately 300 gigabases of sequencing data and approximately 84 million unique TCR sequences were included in an early release covering about 700 HLA-typed donors. The genetic ancestry cluster associated with self-reported Caucasian donors included 81% of the 398 genotyped donors. The study was designed to test whether signatures of past pathogen exposure could be identified by cataloging public T cell receptors. Using immunosequencing, the study profiled T cell repertoires from around 680 subjects and related those repertoires to cytomegalovirus serostatus. In addition to the first cohort of about 650 subjects, a separate validation cohort of 120 different subjects was used. To predict cytomegalovirus infection status, the study combined high-throughput TCR immunosequencing, statistical association of individual TCRs with disease status, and machine learning. A later analysis re-analyzed previously published TCR beta repertoires from 666 donors and added high-resolution HLA genotyping to study TCR occurrence patterns. Rather than using new phenotypic data, the later analysis identified candidate immune exposures from TCR beta sequences and from how often those sequences occurred across donors. To decide whether each TCR beta V gene segment behaved as functional or pseudogenic, an earlier analysis of some 580 of the donors relied on high-throughput TCR beta sequencing. Donor age, sex, ethnicity and CMV serostatus were compiled together with the repertoire data. A later genetic analysis took genome-wide SNP genotypes for about three fifths of the 666 donors and used that subset as a discovery cohort. All discovery cohort repertoires had been generated using a single sequencing platform. Both class I and class II loci were covered by HLA typing, at four-digit resolution. Typing coverage varied by locus: roughly 620-630 donors for A, B, C, DRB1 and DQB1; roughly 510 for DQA1; more than 600 for DPA1; under 490 for DPB1. Roughly five DR-DQ haplotypes were handled as single units for association and clustering because linkage in the cohort was strong. Across some 400 genotyped donors of the cohort, an average of approximately 200,000 unique TCR beta nucleotide sequences per donor were sequenced, and approximately 19% of those sequences were non-productive. What the research found in general, with its limitations: The cohort was sequenced for TCR beta chains only, and without alpha or paired-chain data the features that could be detected were limited. Correlated functional status among segregating V segments might be attributable to linkage disequilibrium, but an unknown experimental factor could not be ruled out. Presence/absence analyses assumed roughly uniform sequencing depth across donors, an assumption that may not hold. In both the original and validation cohorts, the classifier was reported to diagnose cytomegalovirus status with high specificity and sensitivity. Immune exposure information for the cohort was limited to CMV serostatus. The study listed approximately 150 TCR beta chains as associated with cytomegalovirus. It was suggested by the authors that the approach could potentially be generalized to other disease states and immunological phenotypes. Because counts were too low, 15 or so rarely observed V segments, including chromosome 9 orphons, were excluded from the earlier analysis of 587 of the donors. According to a later analysis, most CMV-associated TCR beta chains appeared to be HLA-restricted, and the HLA associations seemed to be driven largely by CMV exposure. In a later genetic analysis, a missense DCLRE1C variant was associated with V-gene and J-gene trimming of TCR beta chains, and the association was replicated in an independent cohort. In a later analysis, several top co-occurrence clusters were reported to appear linked to parvovirus B19, influenza, CMV and Epstein-Barr virus. In an earlier analysis of around 500 of the donors, most TCR beta V segments appeared in productive rearrangements about 87% or about 30% of the time, broadly matching IMGT annotations. In vitro tests confirmed that a few of the cytomegalovirus-associated TCR beta chains recognize cytomegalovirus antigens. At a false discovery rate of 0.05, a later analysis linked 15,000 to 20,000 TCR beta sequences to specific HLA alleles. Some IMGT-functional V segments, including TRBV6-2 and TRBV6-3, could not be distinguished by the 87-base-pair reads and were therefore excluded. A later genetic analysis reported fewer N-insertions in productive TCRs among donors in an Asian-associated ancestry cluster than the roughly 690-donor mean. While some public TCRs were present in many individuals, most TCR sequences turned up only very rarely across donors. In a later analysis, the rate of TCR association differed among HLA loci, with DRB1 alleles having the most associated TCRs and HLA-C alleles having the fewest. When HLA alleles, especially DR and DQ, strongly co-occurred, TCR associations were difficult to assign to individual alleles. HLA typing was unavailable for some donors at each locus, so association tests used only the typed subset. In a later analysis, HLA-associated TCR beta chains were found to be more clonally expanded and to have lower generation probabilities than equally common non-associated chains. A cluster of highly shared sequence variants was judged likely to represent a technical artifact of the sequencing pipeline. A further reported finding was that TCR beta sequences accurately predicted the HLA-A and HLA-B alleles for most subjects in the first cohort.

Library preparation was by the immunoSEQ multiplex PCR assay. A mixture of 60 forward primers for TCR Vbeta segments and 13 reverse primers for TCR Jbeta segments was used in the multiplex PCR. Amplification of the CDR3 region of rearranged TCR beta genes was performed with a multiplex PCR assay on genomic DNA. The amplified TCR beta libraries were sequenced on the Illumina HiSeq System as 87-base-pair reads. Concerning the study's data processing: A later analysis tallied 75 million to 85 million unique TCR beta chains across the 666 repertoires, and about 10 million of those chains were shared by two or more donors. To remove PCR and sequencing errors, raw reads were error-corrected and collapsed into unique sequences using a nearest-neighbor algorithm that merged closely related sequences. Alignment of CDR3 sequences to IMGT reference sequences was used to assign V, D and J gene segments. For a sequence to be retained, at least a six-nucleotide match to both a V gene segment and a J gene segment was required. Rearrangements were called productive when the CDR3 lacked stop codons and stayed in frame with V and J; all others were non-productive. Following IMGT convention, CDR3 was defined as the stretch from the second conserved V-encoded cysteine to the conserved J-encoded phenylalanine. In an earlier analysis of around 600 of the donors, sequences lacking an unambiguous match to a single V gene segment were excluded. In an earlier analysis of about 590 of the donors, a V segment was called functional when productive rearrangements were above 56.7%, and segregating when the standard deviation between donors exceeded 5%. A statistical classification framework was developed to diagnose cytomegalovirus status using the catalog of TCR beta chain sequences. V and J gene assignment, in a later analysis, came from comparing TCR nucleotide sequences with IMGT/GENE-DB human TR gene sequences. Using the TCRdist pipeline, a later analysis assigned CDR3 sequences along with most-parsimonious VDJ recombination scenarios. In a later analysis, every TCR beta chain was defined by the combination of its CDR3 amino acid sequence and its V-gene family, and reads without a unique V-gene family were dropped. In a later analysis, some 600 highly shared, low-generation-probability nucleotide sequences were removed to address suspected cross-contamination and a sequencing artifact. A later analysis calculated a clonal expansion index for each public chain from normalized within-repertoire ranks of inferred template counts. A later analysis computed generation probabilities with a VDJ recombination model fitted to out-of-frame rearrangements, and checked the results against IGoR. In a later analysis, hypergeometric tests were used to score TCR-TCR, TCR-HLA and TCR-CMV co-occurrence, with a repertoire-size bias correction applied to TCR pairs. To estimate false discovery rates, a later analysis permuted the HLA or CMV assignments 20 times. In a later analysis, co-occurring TCRs were grouped using DBSCAN, and TCRdist sequence similarity was added for clustering within HLA-allele-positive subsets. Repertoires with fewer than 30,000 or more than 120,000 public chains, plus five repertoires with anomalous nucleotide sharing, were excluded from co-occurrence clustering. As stored in TCRdb, this immuneACCESS dataset retains in-frame rearrangements with V and J assigned. A fraction of the clones does not appear; measured against another copy, unresolved V genes explain less than half of the discrepancy, and the remainder lacks a known reason. The V and J calls and clone size are taken from that table; D and trimming were inferred from the DNA. The sample's table covers approximately 110,000 clones. The top ten clones comprise about 2.7% of the sample.

The CDR3 starts with the cysteine, ends with the phenylalanine, and has 16 residues. Only the CDR3 region is kept as DNA, spanning 48 bases read in frame from base 1. Via the germline V gene, CDR1 is MDHEN and CDR2 SYDVKM. V was cut back by 6 bases and J by 4 bases, leaving a gap of 19 bases between them. Source material: PBMCs. This chain is built from TRBV28 and TRBJ1-5; TRBD1 is a possible D gene, resting on 5 matching bases. This TCR was recovered from a man in his thirties or forties in good health and CMV-seronegative. CDR3 region: CASSSAEGHRNQPQHF. The nucleotide sequence reads as follows: TGTGCCAGCAGCTCGGCCGAAGGACACCGGAATCAGCCCCAGCATTTT.